The following is a TCR beta chain sequence with its context. The sample comes from a study of T cells in Graves' hyperthyroidism and ophthalmopathy. The CDR3 regions of TCR beta were amplified from RNA transcripts. An initial round of RT-PCR targeting the TCR CDR3 relied on the HTBI primer set. TCRdb reprocessed the multiplex PCR reads with MiXCR, giving one entry per CDR3 protein. Here the sample spans about 210,000 distinct CDR3 sequences, under 20% being singletons. Germline V gene lookup returns CDR1 MDHEN and CDR2 SYDVKM. This CDR3 spans 18 amino acids. Deletions cut 5 bases from V and 4 bases from J, with 26 bases between.

Sequencing was done on a sample of blood. The chain has TRBV28 and TRBJ2-5; D is unclear. The clonotype was recovered from a man aged 50 to 59 with Graves' hyperthyroidism. CDR3: CASSTRADPGLGLETQYF. CDR3 DNA: TGTGCCAGCAGTACCCGTGCGGACCCAGGCCTAGGCTTAGAGACCCAGTACTTC.